The present T cell receptor beta chain was sequenced within a study of Ad26.COV2.S vaccination and SARS-CoV-2 variants. The table lists this clone with a few counts. What it recognizes is unknown. V lost 3 bases and J lost 7; bases outside the gene matches: 6. The germline V gene encodes CDR1 SEHNR and CDR2 FQNEAQ (reference sequence). The CDR3 spans 15 residues. General study results and limits: Those who received vaccine or placebo ended up with similar non-spike TCR breadth. People who got the vaccine had more spike-specific TCR breadth than people who got placebo.

Repertoires were generated with immunoSEQ multiplex PCR, while TCRdb's copy carries only in-frame clones and drops some. The sample consists of 46,000 or so clones, 65% to 90% of them appearing once. The rearrangement links TRBV7-9 to TRBJ2-1, with 10 bases that match TRBD2. The TCR was taken from a human donor who had recovered from COVID-19. Sample: peripheral blood, taken after recovery from COVID-19. DNA of the CDR3: TGTGCCAGCAGCTTTACTAGCGGGGCGCAAAATGAGCAGTTCTTC. Its translation is CASSFTSGAQNEQFF.